This T cell receptor beta chain emerged from a study of technical replicates of blood from several donors. The ends were cut back, 5 bases at V and 5 bases at J, with 16 bases in the middle. This CDR3 is 15 amino acids long. CDR1 is MNHEY and CDR2 is SVGAGI in the germline V gene. Sequenced by immunoSEQ multiplex PCR; TCRdb stores in-frame clones only, minus some. Seen here are fewer than 100,000 clones, just under 95% observed once, and the top ten hold approximately 0.33%. The sequence was obtained from a human donor in good health. Source material: T cells isolated from PBMCs. The chain combines TRBV6-5 with TRBJ2-1, with D maybe TRBD1 (6 bases). The CDR3 loop reads CASSTYRVEDNEQFF. The CDR3 DNA follows: TGTGCCAGCAGTACATACAGGGTGGAGGACAATGAGCAGTTCTTC.